This T cell receptor (beta chain) was retrieved from a study of cytomegalovirus exposure and HLA in healthy donors. Points from the study as a whole: Fewer than 200 TCR beta chains were listed as cytomegalovirus-associated.

With respect to this clone: Its antigen remains unidentified.

PCR was performed using 60 Vbeta and 13 Jbeta primers. In the source study's methods: An analysis that came later counted 80 million or so unique TCR beta chains, around 12 million shared. The assay was immunoSEQ multiplex PCR, and TCRdb's table has in-frame clones only and misses some. V and J calls plus clone size are reproduced from that table; the DNA served to infer D and trimming. The sample has around 110,000 clones; 81% are singletons. CDR1 MDHEN and CDR2 SYDVKM come from the germline V gene. This CDR3 contains 14 residues. V shed 3 bases and J shed 0 bases, with 7 bases lying between them. This sequence joins TRBV28 and TRBJ2-3; D remains ambiguous. This TCR came from a woman between 25 and 40 years old in good health and CMV-seronegative. Sequenced: PBMCs. CDR3 sequence (DNA): TGTGCCAGCAGTTTGAGGAGTAGCACAGATACGCAGTATTTT. This translates into CASSLRSSTDTQYF.